This T cell receptor beta chain was sequenced during a study of T cells in Graves' hyperthyroidism and ophthalmopathy. Overall study results and limits: In simple terms, a model built on 13 V-J features told ophthalmopathy apart from stable hyperthyroidism.

CDR3 length: 15 amino acids. J gave up 0 bases and V 3 bases, and 3 bases lay outside the gene matches. From germline, CDR1 is SGHRS and CDR2 YFSETQ. RNA transcripts yielded amplified TCR beta CDR3 regions. Carried out on the TCR CDR3, a first-round RT-PCR used the HTBI primer set. From the multiplex PCR reads, TCRdb called clonotypes with MiXCR, one entry per CDR3 protein. The sample contains about 380,000 distinct CDR3 sequences, approximately 17% of which appear only once. Ophthalmopathy cases met thresholds of Clinical Activity Score at least 3, NOSPECS grade at least 4 and duration under 3 months. Uncontrolled infection, other autoimmune disease, pregnancy or lactation disqualified patients from enrolment. This clonotype was recorded many times. Its antigen is currently unknown.

Sequenced: blood. The genes are TRBV5-1 and TRBJ2-1, with 7 nucleotides matching TRBD2. The source is a man aged 18 to 29 with Graves' ophthalmopathy. The CDR3 loop reads CASSWGGSSYNEQFF. CDR3 bases: TGCGCCAGCAGCTGGGGGGGGAGCTCCTACAATGAGCAGTTCTTC.